This note documents a single T cell receptor (beta chain) sequence. The sample comes from a study of control samples from healthy donors and cancer patients. The germline CDR1 and CDR2 sequences are SNHLY and FYNNEI. CDR3 length: 15 amino acids. V was pared by 9 bases and J by 0 bases, with 14 bases between. The data were produced by immunoSEQ multiplex PCR, yet TCRdb's version contains in-frame clones alone and is incomplete. The repertoire has approximately 17,000 clones, about 88% of them found once; the top ten carry 25% to 40%. The chain carries TRBV2 and TRBJ2-2; TRBD1 is a possible D gene (6 bases). The sequenced sample consisted of PBMCs. The TCR sequence derives from a man between 60 and 70 years old with head and neck cancer. The CDR3 loop reads CARTGTPSNTGELFF. In DNA, the CDR3 is TGTGCCAGAACCGGGACACCATCGAACACCGGGGAGCTGTTTTTT.